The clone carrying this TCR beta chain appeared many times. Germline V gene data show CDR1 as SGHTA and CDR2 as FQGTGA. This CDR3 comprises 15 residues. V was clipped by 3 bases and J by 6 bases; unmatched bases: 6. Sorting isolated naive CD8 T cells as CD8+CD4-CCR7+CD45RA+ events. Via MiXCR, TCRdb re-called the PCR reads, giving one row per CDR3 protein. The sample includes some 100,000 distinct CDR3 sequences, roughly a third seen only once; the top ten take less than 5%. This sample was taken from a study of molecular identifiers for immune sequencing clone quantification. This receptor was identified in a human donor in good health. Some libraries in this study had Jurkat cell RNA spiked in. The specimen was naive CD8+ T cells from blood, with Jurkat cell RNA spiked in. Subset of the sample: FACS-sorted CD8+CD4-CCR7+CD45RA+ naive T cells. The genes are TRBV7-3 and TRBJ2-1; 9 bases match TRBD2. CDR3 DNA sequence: TGTGCCAGCAGCTTGCGGGAGGGCCTCCCCAATGAGCAGTTCTTC. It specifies CASSLREGLPNEQFF.